A selection of T cell receptor beta chains follows, all from one sample in a study of blood T cell repertoires in COVID-19. Sequencing used immunoSEQ multiplex PCR; TCRdb keeps in-frame clones, though not all of them. Seen here are 200,000 to 250,000 clones, roughly 88% observed once, and the top ten hold approximately 1.3%. Sequenced sample: peripheral blood. All receptors derive from a woman between 40 and 50 years old who had recovered from COVID-19. CDR3s include the opening cysteine and the closing phenylalanine or tryptophan. The D gene is left open where the match is weak. For some rows the clone size is stated as once, few or many, or as a class when expanded; others skip it.

size	V	D	J	CDR3	DNA
NA	TRBV9	TRBD1	TRBJ1-4	CASSSRKTGLTEKLFF	TGTGCCAGCAGCTCGCGGAAGACAGGGCTTACTGAAAAACTGTTTTTT
NA	TRBV11-3	TRBD1	TRBJ2-2	CASSLDKQGAGELFF	TGTGCCAGCAGCTTAGATAAACAGGGGGCTGGGGAGCTGTTTTTT
NA	TRBV11-3	TRBD1	TRBJ2-5	CASGRQGRETQYF	TGTGCCAGCGGTCGACAGGGGCGAGAGACCCAGTACTTC
NA	TRBV6-6	TRBD1	TRBJ1-5	CASSIGTGVSNQPQHF	TGTGCCAGCAGTATCGGGACAGGGGTTAGCAATCAGCCCCAGCATTTT
NA	TRBV6-2/TRBV6-3	TRBD1	TRBJ2-4	CASSYSLGQGVAIQYF	TGTGCCAGCAGTTACTCACTGGGACAGGGTGTGGCCATTCAGTACTTC
NA	TRBV5-6	TRBD1	TRBJ1-2	CASSLGTGPYGYTF	TGTGCCAGCAGCTTGGGGACAGGGCCGTATGGCTACACCTTC
once	TRBV5-4	TRBD2	TRBJ2-1	CASTLEGLASNEQFF	TGTGCCAGCACCTTGGAAGGACTAGCATCGAATGAGCAGTTCTTC
NA	TRBV6-2/TRBV6-3	NA	TRBJ2-5	CASSRLSQETQYF	TGTGCCAGCAGCAGACTGAGCCAAGAGACCCAGTACTTC
NA	TRBV6-5	TRBD1	TRBJ2-7	CASSGTEYEQYF	TGTGCCAGCAGCGGGACAGAATACGAGCAGTACTTC
NA	TRBV7-2	TRBD2	TRBJ2-1	CASSASLGLANNEQFF	TGTGCCAGCAGCGCATCCCTCGGACTAGCGAACAATGAGCAGTTCTTC
NA	TRBV4-2	NA	TRBJ2-3	CASSQDLVVTDTQYF	TGTGCCAGCAGCCAAGATCTTGTAGTCACAGATACGCAGTATTTT
once	TRBV5-1	TRBD2	TRBJ2-5	CASSLGGLAVQETQYF	TGCGCCAGCAGCTTGGGGGGACTAGCGGTTCAAGAGACCCAGTACTTC
NA	TRBV7-2	TRBD2	TRBJ2-7	CASSASGGDNYEQYF	TGTGCCAGCAGCGCTAGCGGGGGCGATAACTACGAGCAGTACTTC
NA	TRBV24-1	NA	TRBJ2-2	CATSALPGELFF	TGTGCCACCAGTGCTCTTCCCGGGGAGCTGTTTTTT